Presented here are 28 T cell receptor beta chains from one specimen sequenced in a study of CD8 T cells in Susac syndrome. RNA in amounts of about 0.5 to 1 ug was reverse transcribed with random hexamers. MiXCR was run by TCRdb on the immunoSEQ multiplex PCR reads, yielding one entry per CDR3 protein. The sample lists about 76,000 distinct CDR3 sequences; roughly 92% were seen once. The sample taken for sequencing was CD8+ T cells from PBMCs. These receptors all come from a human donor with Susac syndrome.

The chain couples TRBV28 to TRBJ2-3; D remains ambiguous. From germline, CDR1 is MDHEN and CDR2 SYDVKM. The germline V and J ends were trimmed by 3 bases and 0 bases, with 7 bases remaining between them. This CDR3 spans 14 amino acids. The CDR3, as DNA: TGTGCCAGCAGTTTCTTTACTAGCACAGATACGCAGTATTTT. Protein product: CASSFFTSTDTQYF.

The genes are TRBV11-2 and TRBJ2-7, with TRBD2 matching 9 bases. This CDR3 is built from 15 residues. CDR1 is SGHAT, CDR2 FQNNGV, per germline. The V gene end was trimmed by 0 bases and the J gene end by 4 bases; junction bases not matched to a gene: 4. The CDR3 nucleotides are TGTGCCAGCAGCTTAGAGCTAGCGGGGCAATACGAGCAGTACTTC. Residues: CASSLELAGQYEQYF.

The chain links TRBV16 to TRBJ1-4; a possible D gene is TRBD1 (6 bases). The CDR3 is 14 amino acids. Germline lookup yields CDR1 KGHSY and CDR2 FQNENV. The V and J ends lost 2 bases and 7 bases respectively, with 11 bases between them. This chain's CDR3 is CASSQDRFGEKLFF. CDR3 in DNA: TGTGCCAGCAGCCAAGACAGGTTTGGTGAAAAACTGTTTTTT.

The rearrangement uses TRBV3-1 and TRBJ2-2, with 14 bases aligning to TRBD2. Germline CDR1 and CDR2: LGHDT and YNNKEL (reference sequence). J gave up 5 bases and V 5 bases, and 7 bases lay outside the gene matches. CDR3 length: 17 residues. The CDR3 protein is CASSSGTSGRVTGELFF. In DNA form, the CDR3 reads TGTGCCAGCAGCTCCGGGACTAGCGGGAGAGTAACCGGGGAGCTGTTTTTT.

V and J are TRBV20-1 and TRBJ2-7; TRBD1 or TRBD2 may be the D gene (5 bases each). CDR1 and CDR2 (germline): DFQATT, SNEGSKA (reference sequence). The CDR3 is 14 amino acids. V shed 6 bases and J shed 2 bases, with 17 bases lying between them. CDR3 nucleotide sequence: TGCAGTGCCGCCGCCGGGACGTCGACCTACGAGCAGTACTTC. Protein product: CSAAAGTSTYEQYF.

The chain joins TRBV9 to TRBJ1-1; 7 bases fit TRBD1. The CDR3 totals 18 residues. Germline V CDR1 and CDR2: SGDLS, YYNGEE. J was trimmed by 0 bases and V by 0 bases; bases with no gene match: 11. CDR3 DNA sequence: TGTGCCAGCAGCGTAGTGTTATCGGGACAGCTCATGAACACTGAAGCTTTCTTT. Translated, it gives CASSVVLSGQLMNTEAFF. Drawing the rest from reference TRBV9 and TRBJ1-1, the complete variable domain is DSGVTQTPKHLITATGQRVTLRCSPRSGDLSVYWYQQSLDQGLQFLIQYYNGEERAKGNILERFSAQQFPDLHSELNLSSLELGDSALYFCASSVVLSGQLMNTEAFFGQGTRLTVV.

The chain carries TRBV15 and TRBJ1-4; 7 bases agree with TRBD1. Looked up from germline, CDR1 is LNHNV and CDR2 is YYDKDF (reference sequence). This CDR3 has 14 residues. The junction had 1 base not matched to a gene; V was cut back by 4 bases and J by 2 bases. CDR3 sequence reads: CATSKGGTNEKLFF. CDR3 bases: TGTGCCACCAGCAAAGGGGGCACTAATGAAAAACTGTTTTTT.

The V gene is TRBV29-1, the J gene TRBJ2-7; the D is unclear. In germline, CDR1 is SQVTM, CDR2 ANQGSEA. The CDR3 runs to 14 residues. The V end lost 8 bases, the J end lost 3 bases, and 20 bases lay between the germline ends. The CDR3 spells CSISRVPVGYEQYF. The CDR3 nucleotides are TGCAGCATTAGCCGGGTCCCCGTAGGCTACGAGCAGTACTTC.

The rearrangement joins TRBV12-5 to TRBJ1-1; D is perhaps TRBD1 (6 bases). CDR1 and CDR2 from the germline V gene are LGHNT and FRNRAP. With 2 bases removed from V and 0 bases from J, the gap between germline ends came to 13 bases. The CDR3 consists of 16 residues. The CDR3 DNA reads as TGTGCTAGTGGTTTGATGGGGGCCGGTTTGAACACTGAAGCTTTCTTT. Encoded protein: CASGLMGAGLNTEAFF.

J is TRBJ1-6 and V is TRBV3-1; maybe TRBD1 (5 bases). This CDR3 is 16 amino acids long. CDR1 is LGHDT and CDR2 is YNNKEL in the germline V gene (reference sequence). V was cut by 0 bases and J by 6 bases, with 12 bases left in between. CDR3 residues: CASSQDSGPFNSPLHF. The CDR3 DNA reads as TGTGCCAGCAGCCAAGATTCAGGGCCCTTTAATTCACCCCTCCACTTT.

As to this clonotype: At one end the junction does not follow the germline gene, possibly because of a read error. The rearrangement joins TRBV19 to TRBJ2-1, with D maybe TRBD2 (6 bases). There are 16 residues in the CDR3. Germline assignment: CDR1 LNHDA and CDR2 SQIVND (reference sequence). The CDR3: CASSPGKRLGPGEEFF. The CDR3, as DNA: TGTGCCAGTAGTCCGGGGAAAAGACTAGGTCCAGGTGAGGAGTTCTTC.

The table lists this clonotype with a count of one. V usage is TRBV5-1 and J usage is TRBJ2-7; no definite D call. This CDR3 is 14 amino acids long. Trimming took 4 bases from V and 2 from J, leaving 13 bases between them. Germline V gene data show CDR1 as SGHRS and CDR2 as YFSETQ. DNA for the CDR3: TGCGCCAGCAGCCTCCCCACAGCCCCCTACGAGCAGTACTTC. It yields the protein CASSLPTAPYEQYF.

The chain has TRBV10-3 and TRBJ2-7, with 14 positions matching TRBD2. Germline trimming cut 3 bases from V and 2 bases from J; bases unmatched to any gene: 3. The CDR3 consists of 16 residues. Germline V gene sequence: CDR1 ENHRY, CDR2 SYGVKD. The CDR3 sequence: CAISDPTSGRAYEQYF. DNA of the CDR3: TGTGCCATCAGTGATCCGACTAGCGGGAGGGCCTACGAGCAGTACTTC.

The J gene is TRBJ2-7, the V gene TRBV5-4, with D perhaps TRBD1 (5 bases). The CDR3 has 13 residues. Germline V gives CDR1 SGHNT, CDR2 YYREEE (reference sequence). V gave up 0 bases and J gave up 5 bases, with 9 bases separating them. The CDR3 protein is CASSLDRTNEQYF. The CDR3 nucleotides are TGTGCCAGCAGCTTGGACAGGACCAACGAGCAGTACTTC.

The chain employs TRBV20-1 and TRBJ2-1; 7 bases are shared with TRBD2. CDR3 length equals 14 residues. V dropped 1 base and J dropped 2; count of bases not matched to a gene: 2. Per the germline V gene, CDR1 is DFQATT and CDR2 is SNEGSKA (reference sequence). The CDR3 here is CSARGDYPYNEQFF. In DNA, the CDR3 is TGCAGTGCTAGAGGGGACTACCCCTACAATGAGCAGTTCTTC.

The CDR3 bases are TGTGCCAGCAGTTTAGGGGGAAGCTCCTACGAGCAGTACTTC. Amino acids: CASSLGGSSYEQYF. The chain couples TRBV28 to TRBJ2-7; D may correspond to TRBD1 or TRBD2 (5 bases each). The V and J ends lost 2 bases and 0 bases respectively, with 8 bases between them. Germline V lookup: CDR1 MDHEN, CDR2 SYDVKM. The CDR3 contains 14 residues.

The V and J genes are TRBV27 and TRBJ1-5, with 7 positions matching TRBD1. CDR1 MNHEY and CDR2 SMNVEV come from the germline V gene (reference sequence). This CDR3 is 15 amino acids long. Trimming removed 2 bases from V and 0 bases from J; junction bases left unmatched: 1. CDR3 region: CASSLGTDSNQPQHF. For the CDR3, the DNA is TGTGCCAGCAGTTTAGGGACAGATAGCAATCAGCCCCAGCATTTT.

The CDR3 spells CASSPYTLPPTDTQYF. DNA for the CDR3: TGTGCCAGCAGTCCTTACACCTTACCCCCCACAGATACGCAGTATTTT. The rearrangement links TRBV27 to TRBJ2-3; D remains ambiguous. The CDR3 has 16 amino acids. The germline V gene has CDR1 MNHEY and CDR2 SMNVEV (reference sequence). The V end lost 5 bases, the J end lost 2 bases, and 17 bases lay between the germline ends.

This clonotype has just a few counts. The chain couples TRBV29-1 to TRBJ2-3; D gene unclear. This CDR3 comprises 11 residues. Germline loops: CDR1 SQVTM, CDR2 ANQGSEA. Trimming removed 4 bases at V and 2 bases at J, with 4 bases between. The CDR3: CSVVLTDTQYF. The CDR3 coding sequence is TGCAGCGTTGTTCTCACAGATACGCAGTATTTT.

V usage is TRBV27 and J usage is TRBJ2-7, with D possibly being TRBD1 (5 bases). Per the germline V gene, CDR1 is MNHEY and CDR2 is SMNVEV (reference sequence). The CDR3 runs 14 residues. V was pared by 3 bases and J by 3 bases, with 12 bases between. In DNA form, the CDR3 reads TGTGCCAGCAGTTTCCGCGGACAAAACTACGAGCAGTACTTC. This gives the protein CASSFRGQNYEQYF.

The CDR3 here is CASSLSPEAFF. CDR3 sequence (DNA): TGTGCCAGCAGCTTGAGCCCTGAAGCTTTCTTT. V is TRBV7-9 and J is TRBJ1-1, with unresolved D. The CDR3 spans 11 residues. In germline, CDR1 is SEHNR, CDR2 FQNEAQ (reference sequence). The ends were cut back, 3 bases at V and 6 bases at J, with 5 bases in the middle.

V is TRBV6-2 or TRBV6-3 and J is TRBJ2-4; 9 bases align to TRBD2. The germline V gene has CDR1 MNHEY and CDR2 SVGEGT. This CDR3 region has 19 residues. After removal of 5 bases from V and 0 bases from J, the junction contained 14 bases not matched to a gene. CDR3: CASSLPTSGSFLAKNIQYF. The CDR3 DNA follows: TGTGCCAGCAGTCTTCCGACTAGCGGAAGTTTTCTAGCCAAAAACATTCAGTACTTC.

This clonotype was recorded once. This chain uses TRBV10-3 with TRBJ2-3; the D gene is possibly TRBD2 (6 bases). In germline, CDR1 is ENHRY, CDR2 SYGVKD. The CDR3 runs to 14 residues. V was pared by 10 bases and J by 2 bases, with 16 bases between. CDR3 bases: TGTGCCAGCGGAGGGGTCACAGCCACAGATACGCAGTATTTT. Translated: CASGGVTATDTQYF.

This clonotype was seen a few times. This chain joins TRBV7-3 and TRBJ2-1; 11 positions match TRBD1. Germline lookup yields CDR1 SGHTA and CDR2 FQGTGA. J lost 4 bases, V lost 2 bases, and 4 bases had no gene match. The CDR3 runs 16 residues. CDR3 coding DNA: TGTGCCAGCAGCTTAGGGGGGACAGGGGGGTACAATGAGCAGTTCTTC. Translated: CASSLGGTGGYNEQFF.

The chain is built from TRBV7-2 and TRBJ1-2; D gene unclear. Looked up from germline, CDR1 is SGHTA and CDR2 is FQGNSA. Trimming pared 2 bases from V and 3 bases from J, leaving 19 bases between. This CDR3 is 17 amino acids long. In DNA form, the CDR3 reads TGTGCCAGCAGCTTATTAAAGACGGGAACTAACCACTATGGCTACACCTTC. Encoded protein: CASSLLKTGTNHYGYTF.

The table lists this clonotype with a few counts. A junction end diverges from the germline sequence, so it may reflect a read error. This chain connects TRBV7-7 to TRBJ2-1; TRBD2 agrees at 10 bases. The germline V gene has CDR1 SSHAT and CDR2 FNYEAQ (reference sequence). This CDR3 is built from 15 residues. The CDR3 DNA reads TGTGCTAGCAGCTTAGCGGGGGGTACCTACAATGAGCAGTTCTTC. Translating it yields CASSLAGGTYNEQFF. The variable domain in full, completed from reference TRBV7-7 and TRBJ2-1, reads GAGVSQSPRYKVTKRGQDVTLRCDPISSHATLYWYQQALGQGPEFLTYFNYEAQPDKSGLPSDRFSAERPEGSISTLTIQRTEQRDSAMYRCASSLAGGTYNEQFFGPGTRLTVL.

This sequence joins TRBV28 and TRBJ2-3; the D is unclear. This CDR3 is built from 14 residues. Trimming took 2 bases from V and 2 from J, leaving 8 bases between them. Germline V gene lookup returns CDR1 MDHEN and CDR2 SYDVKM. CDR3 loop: CASSLGQATDTQYF. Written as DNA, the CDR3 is TGTGCCAGCAGTTTAGGGCAGGCCACAGATACGCAGTATTTT.

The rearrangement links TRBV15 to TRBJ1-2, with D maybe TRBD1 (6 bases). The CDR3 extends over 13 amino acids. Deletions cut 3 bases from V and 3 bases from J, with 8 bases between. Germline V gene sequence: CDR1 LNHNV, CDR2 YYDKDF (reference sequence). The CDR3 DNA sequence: TGTGCCACCAGCAGGGACAGTTACTATGGCTACACCTTC. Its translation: CATSRDSYYGYTF.